This TCR beta chain was recorded in a study of Ad26.COV2.S vaccination and SARS-CoV-2 variants (dated by TCRdb to about 2021). About the full investigation: Donors in the vaccine arm were drawn from COV1001, a multicentre, randomized, double-blind, placebo-controlled phase I-IIa trial testing Ad26.COV2.S in healthy adults. Ad26.COV2.S was administered intramuscularly at a dose of 5x10^10 or 1x10^11 viral particles, either as one shot or as two shots given 56 days apart. TCRbeta repertoire sequencing was used to assess the specificity and breadth of SARS-CoV-2-reactive T cell receptors after Ad26.COV2.S vaccination. The TCR-sequenced set comprised about 32 samples: approximately 20 Ad26.COV2.S vaccine recipients, 5 placebo recipients and 8 SARS-CoV-2 convalescent individuals. Participants in the trial were split at random into five groups of five each, receiving low-dose or high-dose Ad26.COV2.S once or twice, or else placebo on both occasions. Blinding of investigators to trial group allocation was maintained during experiments and outcome assessment. Overall results and qualifications from the work: It was noted by the authors that total T cell responses may have been underestimated by the TCR breadth and depth analyses. Non-spike TCR breadth was comparable between vaccine and placebo recipients, consistent with the vaccine containing only spike. Higher spike-specific TCR breadth was observed in Ad26.COV2.S recipients than in placebo recipients (P = 0.0014). After vaccination, substantial breadth of spike-specific CD8+ and CD4+ T cell responses was reported. The study was not powered for comparison of responses between vaccine doses or regimens.

The immunoSEQ Assay was the method used to sequence TCRbeta CDR3 regions. After extraction, genomic DNA underwent amplification by bias-controlled multiplex PCR, followed by high-throughput sequencing. The paper's data handling went like this. To quantify the absolute abundance of every unique TCRbeta CDR3 region, sequences were collapsed and filtered. T cell fraction was estimated by normalizing TCRbeta template counts to usable DNA, with usable DNA measured through amplification of reference genes found in all nucleated cells. Repertoire TCRs were annotated as SARS-CoV-2-specific when V gene, CDR3 amino acid sequence and J gene were exactly matched to a known reactive TCR set. The reference SARS-CoV-2 TCR set was derived from MIRA and filtered for enrichment in COVID-19-positive ImmuneCODE repertoires, a step that removed public or cross-reactive TCRs. Using the MIRA antigens, annotated TCRs were further analysed by specific ORF or by position within an ORF. Breadth was defined as annotated unique rearrangements over total unique productive rearrangements; depth was the summed frequency of those rearrangements. TCR breadth was compared between groups using two-sided Wilcoxon rank-sum tests. Entries here come from immuneACCESS through TCRdb and include only in-frame sequences with V and J called. Some clones fail to appear in such tables; in the studies checked, an unresolved V gene covers under half of the shortfall, and the cause of the remainder is unknown. That table is the source of V, J and clone size, and D and trimming were worked out from the DNA. This sample has some 370,000 clones in its table, and under 90% of those were observed once. In total, the top ten clones hold just under 7.5% of the sample.

The CDR3 covers 14 residues, taking in both the cysteine and the phenylalanine. The only DNA kept is the CDR3, 42 bases in frame from the first base. The germline V gene (reference sequence) yields LNHNV for CDR1 and YYDKDF for CDR2. V is pared back by 3 bases and J by 2 bases, with 9 bases lying between the germline termini. On this clone itself: What antigen it recognizes has not been identified. Per-nucleotide qualities are absent, and no much larger clonotype sits a single base away.

According to the study, the label for this sample's treatment or condition signals: about 20 received Ad26.COV2.S at low or high dose, single or two shots; about 5 received placebo; per-sample allocation not given. For vaccine and placebo recipients, repertoires were sequenced using samples collected on day 63 after the first injection. Between 29 July and 7 August 2020, Cohort 1b enrolled about two dozen adults aged 18-55 years at one site in Boston, USA. Ad26.COV2.S was a replication-incompetent adenovirus type 26 vector expressing a prefusion-stabilized SARS-CoV-2 spike protein from the original Wuhan strain.

Sequenced material: peripheral blood, taken in a trial of Ad26.COV2.S vaccine versus placebo. This receptor chain uses TRBV15 and TRBJ2-3; no D gene call is confident. This receptor was identified in a person aged 18-60 years who received the Ad26.COV2.S COVID-19 vaccine or a placebo. Here the CDR3 is given as CATSSYGSTDTQYF. The DNA is as follows: TGTGCCACCAGCAGTTACGGGTCCACAGATACGCAGTATTTT.